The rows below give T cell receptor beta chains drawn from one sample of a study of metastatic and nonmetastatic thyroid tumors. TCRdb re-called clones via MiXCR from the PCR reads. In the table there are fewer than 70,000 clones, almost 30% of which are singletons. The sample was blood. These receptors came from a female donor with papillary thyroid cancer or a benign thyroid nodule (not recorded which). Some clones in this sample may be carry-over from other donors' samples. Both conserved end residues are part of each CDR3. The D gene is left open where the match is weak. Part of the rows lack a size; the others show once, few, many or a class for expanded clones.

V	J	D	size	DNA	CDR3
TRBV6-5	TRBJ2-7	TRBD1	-	TGTGCCAGCAGGTCTCGACAGGGAAAGCAGTACTTC	CASRSRQGKQYF
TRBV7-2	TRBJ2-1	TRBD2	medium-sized	TGTGCCAGCAGCCCGGGACTATGGAATGAGCAGTTCTTC	CASSPGLWNEQFF
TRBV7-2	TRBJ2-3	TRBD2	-	TGTGCCAGCAGCTCGACTAGCGGGAGGGATACGCAGTATTTT	CASSSTSGRDTQYF
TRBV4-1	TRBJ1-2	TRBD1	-	TGCGCCAGCAGCCAACAGGAGGGACAGGGGGCCGTCTATGGCTACACCTTC	CASSQQEGQGAVYGYTF
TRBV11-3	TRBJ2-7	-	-	TGTGCCAGCAGCGCAACCTACGAGCAGTACTTC	CASSATYEQYF
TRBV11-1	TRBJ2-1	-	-	TGTGCCAGCAGCTGGGGCTGGGCCACCTACAATGAGCAGTTCTTC	CASSWGWATYNEQFF
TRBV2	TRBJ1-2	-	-	TGTGCCAGCATAAAGGCCCCAGGGAAGAGGTATGGCTACACCTTC	CASIKAPGKRYGYTF
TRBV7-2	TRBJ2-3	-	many	TGTGCCAGCAGCTTCGGCCTCACAGATACGCAGTATTTT	CASSFGLTDTQYF
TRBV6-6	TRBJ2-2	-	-	TGTGCCAGCAGTTACTTGGGGGGACAAAGTAGAAGCGGGGAGCTGTTTTTT	CASSYLGGQSRSGELFF
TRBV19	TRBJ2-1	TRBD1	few	TGTGCCAGTAGGGGACAGGTACCTAATGAGCAGTTCTTC	CASRGQVPNEQFF
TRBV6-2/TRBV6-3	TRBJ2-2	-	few	TGTGCCAGCAGTTACCGGGGGGCAGGGGGCGGCACCGGGGAGCTGTTTTTT	CASSYRGAGGGTGELFF
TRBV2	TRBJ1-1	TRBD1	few	TGTGCCAGCAGGACAGGGGGCCACACTGAAGCTTTCTTT	CASRTGGHTEAFF
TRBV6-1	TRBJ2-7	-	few	TGTGCCAGCAGTGAATGGGGTCTCACCCCCTACGAGCAGTACTTC	CASSEWGLTPYEQYF
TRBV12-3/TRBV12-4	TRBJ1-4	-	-	TGTGCCAGCAGTTTAGCCGGGGTGGTTGAAAAACTGTTTTTT	CASSLAGVVEKLFF
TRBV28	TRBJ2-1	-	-	TGTGCCAGCACCCCCCAGGGTCCCTACAATGAGCAGTTCTTC	CASTPQGPYNEQFF
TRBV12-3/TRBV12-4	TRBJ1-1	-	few	TGTGCCAGCAGTCTTGAATGGGGCACTGAAGCTTTCTTT	CASSLEWGTEAFF
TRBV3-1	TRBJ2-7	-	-	TGTGCCAGCAGCCTATCCGGGCCCGGCGAGCAGTACTTC	CASSLSGPGEQYF
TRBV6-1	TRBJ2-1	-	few	TGTGCCAGCAGTTCCACATCTTTAGGGCAGTTCTTC	CASSSTSLGQFF
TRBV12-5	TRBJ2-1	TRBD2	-	TGTGCTAGTGGTCCCCTAGCGGAACCCACCTACAATGAGCAGTTCTTC	CASGPLAEPTYNEQFF
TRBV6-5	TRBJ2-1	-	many	TGTGCCAGCAGTTACTCACGAACATGGGACAATGAGCAGTTCTTC	CASSYSRTWDNEQFF
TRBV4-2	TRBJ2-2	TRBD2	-	TGTGCCAGCAGCGGTACTAGCGGGACCCCGAACACCGGGGAGCTGTTTTTT	CASSGTSGTPNTGELFF
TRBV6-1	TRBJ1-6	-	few	TGTGCCAGCAGTGACAGCCAAAATTCACCCCTCCACTTT	CASSDSQNSPLHF
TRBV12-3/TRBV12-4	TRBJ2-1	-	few	TGTGCCAGCAGTTTAGCGGCTTTACTAGTCCCGCGGGGTGAGCAGTTCTTC	CASSLAALLVPRGEQFF
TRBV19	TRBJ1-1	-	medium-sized	TGTGCCAGTAGTGCTAGACAGGTGAACACTGAAGCTTTCTTT	CASSARQVNTEAFF
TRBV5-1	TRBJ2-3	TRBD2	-	TGCGCCAGCCTGCGGGGGGGGAGCACAGATACGCAGTATTTT	CASLRGGSTDTQYF
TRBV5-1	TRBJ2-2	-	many	TGCGCCAGCAGCTTGGATTTGGCAGGGACCGGGGAGCTGTTTTTT	CASSLDLAGTGELFF
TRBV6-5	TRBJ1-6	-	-	TGTGCCAGCAGTTTTCCAGACAGTGGAAGGTCACCCCTCCACTTT	CASSFPDSGRSPLHF
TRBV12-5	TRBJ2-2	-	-	TGTGCTAGTGGTTTGGGACTTGCCGGGGAGCTGTTTTTT	CASGLGLAGELFF
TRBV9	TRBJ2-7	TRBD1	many	TGTGCCAGCAGCGCCCCGGGGACAGCTACCTACGAGCAGTACTTC	CASSAPGTATYEQYF
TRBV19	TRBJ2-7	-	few	TGTGCCAGTAGTTTTGGGGGAAGGGCGTCCTACGAGCAGTACTTC	CASSFGGRASYEQYF
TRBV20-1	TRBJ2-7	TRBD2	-	TGCAGTGCGAGCCTCGGGGGGGAAGGTAACGAGCAGTACTTC	CSASLGGEGNEQYF
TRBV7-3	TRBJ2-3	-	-	TGTGCCAGCAGCCCCCGATACACAGATACGCAGTATTTT	CASSPRYTDTQYF
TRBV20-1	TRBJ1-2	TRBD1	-	TGCAGTGCTAGAGCCGGGACAGGGATCTATGGCTACACCTTC	CSARAGTGIYGYTF
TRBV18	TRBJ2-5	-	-	TGTGCCAGCTCACCACGGACAGCCCGGGAGACCCAGTACTTC	CASSPRTARETQYF
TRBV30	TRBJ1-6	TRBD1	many	TGTGCCTGGACCGCGGGACAGGGGGGCTCCTATAATTCACCCCTCCACTTT	CAWTAGQGGSYNSPLHF
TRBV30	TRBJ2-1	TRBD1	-	TGTGCCTGGGGGACAGTCTCCTACAATGAGCAGTTCTTC	CAWGTVSYNEQFF
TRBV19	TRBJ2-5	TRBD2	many	TGTGCCAGTAAGGAAACTAGCGGGGCCCAAGAGACCCAGTACTTC	CASKETSGAQETQYF
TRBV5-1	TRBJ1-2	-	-	TGCGCCAGCAGCTTACATCCGGCCTATGGCTACACCTTC	CASSLHPAYGYTF
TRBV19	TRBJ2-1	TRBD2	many	TGTGCCAGTAGGCCTAGCGGGAGCTACAATGAGCAGTTCTTC	CASRPSGSYNEQFF
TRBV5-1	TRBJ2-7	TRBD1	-	TGCGCCAGCAGCTTACTGACAGGGGTTGAGCAGTACTTC	CASSLLTGVEQYF